This T cell receptor (beta chain) originates from a study of blood T cell repertoires in COVID-19. Study at large: Acute and convalescent COVID-19 specimens originated in the United States, Italy and Spain. PBMCs, B-cell-depleted T cells, or T cells were the source of the cDNA or gDNA that made up the material.

This clone was found once. Symptom resolution, clearance, or two negative PCRs marked the recovered donors of Cohort 3. Trimming at V came to 8 bases and at J to 0 bases, leaving 3 bases not matched to a gene. Germline CDR1 and CDR2: SEHNR and FQNEAQ (reference sequence). The CDR3 sequence is 15 residues long. In the original workflow: The authors estimated nucleated cell counts from reference gene primer amplification. Repertoires were generated with immunoSEQ multiplex PCR, while TCRdb's copy carries only in-frame clones and drops some. V and J calls and clone size are given by that table; D and trimming were obtained from the DNA. The table records roughly 330,000 clones, around 90% of them present only once.

The sample comprised PBMCs or T cells enriched from blood (not recorded which). The clonotype was recovered from a woman in her twenties or thirties who had recovered from COVID-19. J is TRBJ1-6 and V is TRBV7-9; 8 bases align to TRBD1. The CDR3 loop is CASRGTGSYNSPLHF. Here the CDR3 DNA reads TGTGCCAGCCGAGGGACAGGCTCCTATAATTCACCCCTCCACTTT. Full variable domain (remainder filled in from reference TRBV7-9 and TRBJ1-6): DTGVSQNPRHKITKRGQNVTFRCDPISEHNRLYWYRQTLGQGPEFLTYFQNEAQLEKSRLLSDRFSAERPKGSFSTLEIQRTEQGDSAMYLCASRGTGSYNSPLHFGNGTRLTVT.